The 17 T cell receptor beta chains listed next were all sequenced from one sample in a study of T cell responses to AZD1222 COVID-19 vaccine. Generated by immunoSEQ multiplex PCR, the TCRdb table keeps only in-frame clones and is missing some. The data hold roughly 180,000 clones, with around 93% observed a single time. The starting material was peripheral blood, obtained on day 0 of AZD1222 vaccination. The receptor set was obtained from an adult in good health.

This clone was counted a single time. V gene TRBV9 combines with J gene TRBJ1-1; D unresolved. CDR1 SGDLS and CDR2 YYNGEE come from the germline V gene. CDR3 length: 16 residues. Trimming pared 0 bases from V and 3 bases from J, leaving 15 bases between. The CDR3 nucleotides read TGTGCCAGCAGCGTAGGACTACGGGCGCCTCACACTGAAGCTTTCTTT. It codes for CASSVGLRAPHTEAFF.

The rearrangement joins TRBV5-1 to TRBJ2-3, with D hard to call. CDR1 and CDR2 (germline): SGHRS, YFSETQ. V lost 2 bases to trimming and J lost 4 bases, with 5 bases between them. The CDR3 runs to 12 residues. DNA of the CDR3: TGCGCCAGCAGCTTCGAGGCAGATACGCAGTATTTT. Amino acid sequence: CASSFEADTQYF.

In the case of this clone: Other DNA sequences in the same sample also yield this CDR3. The V and J genes are TRBV28 and TRBJ2-7; no firm D call. Trimming took off 1 base at V and 2 bases at J, with 3 bases between the two ends. Looked up from germline, CDR1 is MDHEN and CDR2 is SYDVKM. The CDR3 contains 12 residues. In DNA, the CDR3 is TGTGCCAGCAGTTTATTACCCTACGAGCAGTACTTC. Translating gives CASSLLPYEQYF.

The chain has TRBV5-6 and TRBJ2-7, with D possibly TRBD1 on 6 matching bases. Germline V gives CDR1 SGHDT, CDR2 YYEEEE. The CDR3 has 12 residues. V was cut by 4 bases and J by 6 bases, with 11 bases left in between. In nucleotides, the CDR3 is TGTGCCAGCAGCCTACTGACAGGCGAGCAGTACTTC. This translates into CASSLLTGEQYF.

This chain links TRBV27 with TRBJ1-1; D ambiguous. The CDR3 loop spans 12 amino acids. Trimming stripped 5 bases from V and 6 bases from J, with 10 bases between. CDR1 is MNHEY and CDR2 is SMNVEV in the germline V gene (reference sequence). CDR3 protein: CASSPLGAEAFF. CDR3 sequence (DNA): TGTGCCAGCAGTCCATTGGGCGCTGAAGCTTTCTTT.

V is TRBV29-1 and J is TRBJ1-2; possibly TRBD1 for D (5 bases). V was pared by 2 bases and J by 8 bases, with 15 bases between. CDR1 and CDR2 from the germline V gene are SQVTM and ANQGSEA. The CDR3 totals 13 residues. CDR3 sequence reads: CSVERGGTLGYTF. CDR3 DNA sequence: TGCAGCGTTGAACGGGGGGGGACTTTGGGCTACACCTTC.

The chain combines TRBV2 with TRBJ1-2; D is undetermined. This CDR3 comprises 13 residues. Germline V gene sequence: CDR1 SNHLY, CDR2 FYNNEI. Trimming left V 2 bases short and J 2 bases short, with 6 bases between. CDR3 sequence reads: CASSERGNYGYTF. As DNA, the CDR3 is TGTGCCAGCAGTGAAAGAGGGAACTATGGCTACACCTTC.

The chain recombines TRBV15 with TRBJ2-7; 7 nucleotides line up with TRBD1. The trim removed 4 bases at V and 2 bases at J, leaving 2 bases unmatched. This CDR3 region has 13 residues. The germline CDR1 and CDR2 sequences are LNHNV and YYDKDF (reference sequence). CDR3 DNA sequence: TGTGCCACCAGCACGCAGGGGGCCTACGAGCAGTACTTC. Its translation: CATSTQGAYEQYF. Using reference TRBV15 and TRBJ2-7 for the parts outside the CDR3, the full variable domain is DAMVIQNPRYQVTQFGKPVTLSCSQTLNHNVMYWYQQKSSQAPKLLFHYYDKDFNNEADTPDNFQSRRPNTSFCFLDIRSPGLGDTAMYLCATSTQGAYEQYFGPGTRLTVT.

The chain links TRBV6-5 to TRBJ1-6, with D perhaps TRBD1 (5 bases). V gave up 6 bases and J gave up 6 bases, with 12 bases separating them. The CDR3 has 14 amino acids. The V gene's germline CDR1 is MNHEY and CDR2 SVGAGI. The CDR3 region is CASSPRVRNSPLHF. In DNA, the CDR3 is TGTGCCAGCAGCCCCAGGGTCCGTAATTCACCCCTCCACTTT.

The rearrangement uses TRBV7-9 and TRBJ2-1, with D hard to call. The CDR3 covers 13 residues. Between the trimmed V and J ends, which lost 8 bases and 5 bases, there was a span of 13 bases. In germline, CDR1 is SEHNR, CDR2 FQNEAQ (reference sequence). The CDR3 region is CASARTENNEQFF. The CDR3 region has the DNA TGTGCCAGCGCGCGTACAGAAAACAATGAGCAGTTCTTC.

The chain employs TRBV28 and TRBJ1-3, with TRBD1 as a possible D gene (5 bases). The germline gives CDR1 MDHEN, CDR2 SYDVKM. Between the trimmed V and J ends, which lost 4 bases and 7 bases, there was a span of 17 bases. The CDR3 covers 15 residues. The CDR3 nucleotides are TGTGCCAGCAGTTCCCAAGCGGGGCTTGGGAACACCATATATTTT. This gives the protein CASSSQAGLGNTIYF.

Only a few counts were recorded for this clone. The chain is built from TRBV19 and TRBJ2-2; 8 positions agree with TRBD1. The CDR3 is 15 residues long. Trimming cost V 1 base and J 7 bases; bases outside gene matches: 5. Germline V gives CDR1 LNHDA, CDR2 SQIVND (reference sequence). The CDR3 DNA reads TGTGCCAGTAGTATAGGGGGGACAGGTGACGGGGAGCTGTTTTTT. Amino acids: CASSIGGTGDGELFF.

The chain employs TRBV5-4 and TRBJ2-2; 7 positions agree with TRBD2. The V gene's germline CDR1 is SGHNT and CDR2 YYREEE (reference sequence). This CDR3 region has 14 residues. V shed 5 bases, J shed 5 bases, and the junction held 6 bases outside the gene matches. The CDR3 DNA reads as TGTGCCAGCAGTCGGGAGGCTGAAACCGGGGAGCTGTTTTTT. Translation: CASSREAETGELFF.

This clone was seen only once. V is TRBV4-1 and J is TRBJ1-2; D might be TRBD1 (6 bases). This CDR3 has 14 amino acids. Germline assignment: CDR1 MGHRA and CDR2 YSYEKL. V shed 3 bases and J shed 8 bases, with 16 bases lying between them. In DNA form, the CDR3 reads TGCGCCAGCAGCCATTTGGAGGCAGGGGAAGGCTACACCTTC. Translating gives CASSHLEAGEGYTF.

The genes are TRBV23-1 and TRBJ1-5; 7 positions match TRBD1. TRBV23-1 is treated as an ORF (open reading frame) with a function not yet certain. Losses at the gene ends were 4 bases for V and 0 bases for J; bases not matched to a gene: 9. This CDR3 is 17 amino acids long. The DNA of the CDR3 is TGCGCCAGCAGTCTTGATACAGGGGCCATTAGCAATCAGCCCCAGCATTTT. Its translation is CASSLDTGAISNQPQHF.

The chain links TRBV3-1 (or the pseudogene TRBV3-2) to TRBJ2-2, with 9 positions matching TRBD2. The CDR3 loop spans 17 amino acids. V shed 0 bases and J 1 base; nucleotides not matched to a gene: 3. Looked up from germline, CDR1 is LGHDT and CDR2 is YNNKEL (reference sequence). CDR3 protein: CASSQESTSGNTGELFF. CDR3 DNA sequence: TGTGCCAGCAGCCAAGAGTCGACTAGCGGGAACACCGGGGAGCTGTTTTTT.

The V call is TRBV10-2, the J call TRBJ1-2; 10 bases map to TRBD1. CDR1 is WSHSY and CDR2 is SAAADI in the germline V gene. The CDR3 covers 14 residues. V lost 6 bases, J lost 7 bases, and 8 bases stayed unmatched. The CDR3 is CASRTGTGAFGYTF. CDR3 sequence (DNA): TGCGCCAGCAGAACCGGGACAGGGGCGTTTGGCTACACCTTC.